The 20 T cell receptor beta chains presented below share a single source sample, sequenced in a study of T cell clones after liver transplantation. Data came from immunoSEQ multiplex PCR; TCRdb stores just in-frame clones and leaves some out. The sample carries tens of thousands of clones, about 88% recorded once. The sample consisted of CD4+ T cells from blood, taken before liver transplant. The source of these receptors is a human donor who received a liver transplant.

This clone is a singleton in its sample. The chain joins TRBV15 to TRBJ2-1; 13 bases align to TRBD2. The CDR3 has 16 amino acids. Germline V gene data show CDR1 as LNHNV and CDR2 as YYDKDF (reference sequence). V lost 3 bases to trimming and J lost 4 bases; unmatched junction nucleotides: 3. The CDR3, as DNA: TGTGCCACCAGCAGGGGACTAGCGGGACGGTACAATGAGCAGTTCTTC. Protein sequence: CATSRGLAGRYNEQFF.

The chain uses TRBV19 and TRBJ2-1; D is possibly TRBD1 (5 bases). This CDR3 has 12 residues. V shed 2 bases and J shed 9 bases, with 8 bases lying between them. CDR1 LNHDA and CDR2 SQIVND come from the germline V gene (reference sequence). The CDR3 spells CASSISRVEQFF. As DNA, the CDR3 is TGTGCCAGTAGTATATCCAGGGTTGAGCAGTTCTTC.

This clone has only a few counts. The chain links TRBV11-2 to TRBJ2-2; D is uncertain. CDR1 is SGHAT and CDR2 is FQNNGV in the germline V gene. The CDR3 runs to 18 residues. Deletions cut 7 bases from V and 8 bases from J, with 29 bases between. CDR3 bases: TGTGCCAGCACCCCATTATCCAGGTCCGGACCCACCGCGGGGGAGCTGTTTTTT. This encodes CASTPLSRSGPTAGELFF.

This clone was seen once. V and J are TRBV4-2 and TRBJ2-1; either TRBD1 or TRBD2 may fit D (6 bases each). The germline CDR1 and CDR2 sequences are LGHNA and YNFKEQ. V was trimmed by 2 bases and J by 8 bases, leaving 25 bases between them. This CDR3 has 18 amino acids. As DNA, the CDR3 is TGTGCCAGCAGCCAAAATCCCTCTAGGAGCGGAGGGGGGTATGAGCAGTTCTTC. It is translated as CASSQNPSRSGGGYEQFF.

The rearrangement joins TRBV5-6 to TRBJ2-7, with 7 positions matching TRBD1. The V gene's germline CDR1 is SGHDT and CDR2 YYEEEE. The CDR3 runs to 16 residues. Germline trimming cut 0 bases from V and 4 bases from J; bases unmatched to any gene: 10. CDR3: CASSLEGAGEFYEQYF. Written as DNA, the CDR3 is TGTGCCAGCAGCTTGGAGGGGGCAGGGGAGTTTTACGAGCAGTACTTC.

The chain uses TRBV10-3 and TRBJ2-5; 13 bases line up with TRBD2. In germline, CDR1 is ENHRY, CDR2 SYGVKD. This CDR3 is 16 amino acids long. V shed 4 bases, J shed 2 bases, and the junction held 4 bases outside the gene matches. DNA for the CDR3: TGTGCCATCAGTGGACTAGCGGGAGGACAACAAGAGACCCAGTACTTC. Amino acid sequence: CAISGLAGGQQETQYF.

The chain has TRBV9 and TRBJ2-5, with 8 bases aligning to TRBD2. The germline V gene has CDR1 SGDLS and CDR2 YYNGEE. After removal of 4 bases from V and 5 bases from J, the junction contained 10 bases not matched to a gene. This CDR3 spans 15 amino acids. CDR3 coding DNA: TGTGCCAGCAGCCCTACCCCCACGGGGGGGGAGACCCAGTACTTC. Translated, it gives CASSPTPTGGETQYF.

The J gene is TRBJ1-1, the V gene TRBV18; D is unresolved. From germline, CDR1 is KGHSH and CDR2 LQKENI. Trimming cost V 3 bases and J 1 base, with 18 bases left between them. The CDR3 totals 17 residues. CDR3 nucleotide sequence: TGTGCCAGCTCACCCCTTGTCGACCGGCAGCCGAACACTGAAGCTTTCTTT. Its translation is CASSPLVDRQPNTEAFF.

The chain is built from TRBV10-3 and TRBJ2-2; TRBD1 aligns across 7 bases. J gave up 1 base and V 8 bases, and 4 bases lay outside the gene matches. The germline V gene encodes CDR1 ENHRY and CDR2 SYGVKD. This CDR3 region has 14 residues. The chain's CDR3 is CAISGDRNTGELFF. Here the CDR3 DNA reads TGTGCCATCTCCGGGGACAGGAACACCGGGGAGCTGTTTTTT.

The chain recombines TRBV28 with TRBJ2-7, with TRBD1 matching over 7 bases. In germline, CDR1 is MDHEN, CDR2 SYDVKM. The ends lost 5 bases at V and 2 bases at J; junction bases unmatched: 3. This CDR3 region has 13 residues. The CDR3 nucleotides read TGTGCCAGCAGTGGGGACAGTACCTACGAGCAGTACTTC. This codes for CASSGDSTYEQYF.

The chain links TRBV9 to TRBJ2-3, with 7 bases matching TRBD2. The germline gives CDR1 SGDLS, CDR2 YYNGEE. The CDR3 spans 18 residues. After removal of 2 bases from V and 1 base from J, the junction contained 13 bases not matched to a gene. CDR3 residues: CASSVGQLIAGGTDTQYF. DNA of the CDR3: TGTGCCAGCAGCGTTGGGCAGCTCATCGCGGGGGGCACAGATACGCAGTATTTT. Looking up the rest from reference TRBV9 and TRBJ2-3 gives the full variable domain: DSGVTQTPKHLITATGQRVTLRCSPRSGDLSVYWYQQSLDQGLQFLIQYYNGEERAKGNILERFSAQQFPDLHSELNLSSLELGDSALYFCASSVGQLIAGGTDTQYFGPGTRLTVL.

V and J are TRBV27 and TRBJ2-5; D is uncertain. This CDR3 is built from 13 residues. V dropped 4 bases and J dropped 5 bases, with 11 bases sitting between them. Germline V gene data show CDR1 as MNHEY and CDR2 as SMNVEV (reference sequence). The CDR3 here is CASSYDSGETQYF. CDR3 nucleotides: TGTGCCAGCAGTTACGACTCCGGTGAGACCCAGTACTTC.

The rearrangement uses TRBV5-1 and TRBJ2-7; no definite D call. The V and J ends lost 0 bases and 1 base respectively, with 8 bases between them. The CDR3 is 14 residues long. The germline gives CDR1 SGHRS, CDR2 YFSETQ. The CDR3 sequence: CASSLGLESYEQYF. The CDR3 DNA reads TGCGCCAGCAGCTTGGGTCTCGAGTCCTACGAGCAGTACTTC. Looking up the rest from reference TRBV5-1 and TRBJ2-7 gives the full variable domain: KAGVTQTPRYLIKTRGQQVTLSCSPISGHRSVSWYQQTPGQGLQFLFEYFSETQRNKGNFPGRFSGRQFSNSRSEMNVSTLELGDSALYLCASSLGLESYEQYFGPGTRLTVT.

This chain joins TRBV29-1 and TRBJ2-7, with D possibly matching TRBD2 (6 bases). V shed 3 bases and J shed 6 bases, with 15 bases lying between them. The CDR3 covers 13 residues. Germline V gene sequence: CDR1 SQVTM, CDR2 ANQGSEA. DNA for the CDR3: TGCAGCGTTGATAAGGGTGCGGGGCGCGAGCAGTACTTC. Translation gives CSVDKGAGREQYF.

The chain is built from TRBV2 and TRBJ2-1; D unresolved. The germline CDR1 and CDR2 sequences are SNHLY and FYNNEI. This CDR3 contains 14 residues. Deletions cut 8 bases from V and 1 base from J, with 12 bases between. The CDR3 bases are TGTGCCAGCCAAAATCTGGATTCCTACAATGAGCAGTTCTTC. It encodes CASQNLDSYNEQFF.

CDR3 nucleotide sequence: TGTGCCAGCAGCATAGAACAGGGTCTAAGAGCTTTCTTT. It specifies CASSIEQGLRAFF. The rearrangement links TRBV7-9 to TRBJ1-1; D perhaps matches TRBD1 (6 bases). Germline values: CDR1 SEHNR, CDR2 FQNEAQ (reference sequence). CDR3 length: 13 residues. With 5 bases removed from V and 10 bases from J, the gap between germline ends came to 17 bases.

The chain has TRBV11-2 and TRBJ2-1; 7 positions agree with TRBD2. This CDR3 has 14 amino acids. The ends lost 8 bases at V and 7 bases at J; junction bases unmatched: 11. CDR1 is SGHAT and CDR2 is FQNNGV in the germline V gene. The CDR3 sequence is CASRRLGRANEQFF. CDR3 sequence (DNA): TGTGCCAGCCGTCGGTTGGGGAGGGCGAATGAGCAGTTCTTC.

The CDR3 DNA sequence: TGTGCCAGCAGCACCCCCCGACGTCAGCAGTACTTC. Protein sequence: CASSTPRRQQYF. The gene calls are TRBV7-2 and TRBJ2-7; D ambiguous. Between the trimmed V and J ends, which lost 5 bases and 8 bases, there was a span of 13 bases. The CDR3 runs 12 residues. CDR1 is SGHTA and CDR2 is FQGNSA in the germline V gene.

V usage is TRBV4-1 and J usage is TRBJ1-3, with D hard to call. The germline V and J ends were trimmed by 0 bases and 0 bases, with 12 bases remaining between them. This CDR3 comprises 17 residues. Germline-derived CDR1 and CDR2 are MGHRA and YSYEKL. The CDR3 coding sequence is TGCGCCAGCAGCCAAGACCTGCCGGAGAGCTCTGGAAACACCATATATTTT. Residues: CASSQDLPESSGNTIYF.

This clone was seen only once. This sequence joins TRBV5-1 and TRBJ2-1; D call uncertain. Germline V gene sequence: CDR1 SGHRS, CDR2 YFSETQ. The CDR3 sequence is 12 residues long. The ends were cut back, 4 bases at V and 7 bases at J, with 9 bases in the middle. As DNA, the CDR3 is TGCGCCAGCAGCCCGACTCAGAATGAGCAGTTCTTC. This gives the protein CASSPTQNEQFF.